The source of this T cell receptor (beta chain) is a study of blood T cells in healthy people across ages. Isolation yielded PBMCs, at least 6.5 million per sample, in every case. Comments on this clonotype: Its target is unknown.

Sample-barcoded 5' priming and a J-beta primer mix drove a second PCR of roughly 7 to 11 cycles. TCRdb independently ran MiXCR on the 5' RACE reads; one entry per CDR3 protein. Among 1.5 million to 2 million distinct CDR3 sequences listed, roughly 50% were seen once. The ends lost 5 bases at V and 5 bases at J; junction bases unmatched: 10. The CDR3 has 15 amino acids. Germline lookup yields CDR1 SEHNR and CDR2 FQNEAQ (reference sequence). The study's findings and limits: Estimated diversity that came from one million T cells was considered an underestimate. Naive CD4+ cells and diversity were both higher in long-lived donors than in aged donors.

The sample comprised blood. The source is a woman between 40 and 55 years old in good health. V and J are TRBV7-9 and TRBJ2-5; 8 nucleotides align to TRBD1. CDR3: CASSPRTGNTETQYF. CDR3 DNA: TGTGCCAGCAGCCCCCGGACAGGGAATACGGAGACCCAGTACTTC. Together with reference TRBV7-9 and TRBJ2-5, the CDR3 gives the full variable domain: DTGVSQNPRHKITKRGQNVTFRCDPISEHNRLYWYRQTLGQGPEFLTYFQNEAQLEKSRLLSDRFSAERPKGSFSTLEIQRTEQGDSAMYLCASSPRTGNTETQYFGPGTRLLVL.